One and the same sample provided the 15 T cell receptor beta chains below, sequenced in a study of blood T cell repertoires in COVID-19. The assay was immunoSEQ multiplex PCR, and TCRdb's table has in-frame clones only and misses some. The table includes about 7,800 clones, about 82% detected once. Sequenced sample: peripheral blood. The receptor source for this set is a woman aged 55-70 years with active COVID-19.

The chain links TRBV9 to TRBJ1-1; TRBD1 aligns across 7 bases. V shed 3 bases and J 1 base; nucleotides not matched to a gene: 3. The CDR3 spans 14 residues. Germline CDR1 SGDLS, CDR2 YYNGEE. Written as DNA, the CDR3 is TGTGCCAGCAGCGAGACAGGGAGGAACACTGAAGCTTTCTTT. It translates to CASSETGRNTEAFF.

There are a few counts of this clone. The chain combines TRBV30 with TRBJ1-5, with no clear D. The CDR3 is made up of 12 amino acids. CDR1 is GTSNPN, CDR2 SVGIG, per germline (reference sequence). The V end lost 2 bases, the J end lost 8 bases, and 10 bases lay between the germline ends. The CDR3, as DNA: TGTGCCTGGAGTTGGAGCCGTGAGCCCCAGCATTTT. Amino acids: CAWSWSREPQHF.

The chain recombines TRBV3-1 (or the pseudogene TRBV3-2) with TRBJ1-1; a possible D gene is TRBD1 (5 bases). CDR1 LGHDT and CDR2 YNNKEL come from the germline V gene (reference sequence). V shed 1 base and J shed 5 bases, with 11 bases lying between them. The CDR3 is 14 amino acids. The CDR3 sequence: CASSQAIQGTEAFF. The CDR3 region has the DNA TGTGCCAGCAGCCAAGCTATCCAGGGAACTGAAGCTTTCTTT.

The chain carries TRBV3-1 (or the pseudogene TRBV3-2) and TRBJ1-2, with TRBD1 matching over 7 bases. This CDR3 has 16 amino acids. V lost 5 bases to trimming and J lost 1 base; unmatched junction nucleotides: 10. From germline, CDR1 is LGHDT and CDR2 YNNKEL (reference sequence). The CDR3 DNA sequence: TGTGCCAGCAGCTATTACAGGGGAACTTATAACTATGGCTACACCTTC. It yields the protein CASSYYRGTYNYGYTF.

The rearrangement uses TRBV28 and TRBJ2-3, with 14 nucleotides matching TRBD2. Trimming at V came to 5 bases and at J to 3 bases, leaving 13 bases not matched to a gene. The CDR3 totals 19 residues. The germline gives CDR1 MDHEN, CDR2 SYDVKM. The CDR3 protein is CASSQPGLAGEGRTDTQYF. The CDR3 DNA reads as TGTGCCAGCAGTCAACCGGGACTAGCGGGGGAGGGTAGGACAGATACGCAGTATTTT.

The chain couples TRBV6-5 to TRBJ1-1; no firm D call. V dropped 6 bases and J dropped 6 bases, with 14 bases sitting between them. The CDR3 is 13 amino acids. Germline V gene lookup returns CDR1 MNHEY and CDR2 SVGAGI. Here the CDR3 reads CASRRPGGPEAFF. The CDR3 nucleotides read TGTGCCAGCAGACGCCCTGGTGGGCCTGAAGCTTTCTTT.

This chain connects TRBV5-1 to TRBJ2-1; the D gene is possibly TRBD1 (6 bases). The CDR3 covers 14 residues. Germline V CDR1 and CDR2: SGHRS, YFSETQ. V gave up 4 bases and J gave up 8 bases, with 16 bases separating them. This CDR3 is CASSLRDKSHEQFF. For the CDR3, the DNA is TGCGCCAGCAGCCTCCGGGACAAATCCCATGAGCAGTTCTTC.

In its sample, this clone was seen a few times. V and J are TRBV5-1 and TRBJ1-3; 7 bases are shared with TRBD1. This CDR3 has 16 residues. With V trimmed by 4 bases and J by 2 bases, 9 bases remained unmatched. Germline CDR1 reads SGHRS; CDR2 reads YFSETQ. CDR3 in DNA: TGCGCCAGCAGCCCTGACCCAGGGACAGCTGGAAACACCATATATTTT. This sequence encodes CASSPDPGTAGNTIYF.

The chain joins TRBV7-2 to TRBJ2-3; TRBD2 agrees at 8 bases. The CDR3 runs 16 residues. Trimming cost V 5 bases and J 2 bases; bases outside gene matches: 9. Germline V gene sequence: CDR1 SGHTA, CDR2 FQGNSA. CDR3 DNA: TGTGCCAGCAGCGTCAGCGGGGGAGCTCCCACAGATACGCAGTATTTT. Translated, it gives CASSVSGGAPTDTQYF.

The rearrangement uses TRBV20-1 and TRBJ1-2; maybe TRBD1 (5 bases). Germline V gene data show CDR1 as DFQATT and CDR2 as SNEGSKA (reference sequence). Trimming cost V 6 bases and J 1 base, with 6 bases left between them. CDR3 size: 11 residues. The CDR3 DNA reads TGCAGTGCGACAGATAACTATGGCTACACCTTC. It yields the protein CSATDNYGYTF.

The CDR3 DNA sequence: TGTGCCAGCAGTCGGGACAGGGACTACACTGAAGCTTTCTTT. It specifies CASSRDRDYTEAFF. J is TRBJ1-1 and V is TRBV6-6, with 9 bases matching TRBD1. V gave up 5 bases and J gave up 3 bases; unmatched junction bases: 4. This CDR3 has 14 residues. In germline, CDR1 is MNHNY, CDR2 SVGAGI (reference sequence).

V usage is TRBV6-5 and J usage is TRBJ2-7, with 7 bases aligning to TRBD2. This CDR3 is 14 amino acids long. V dropped 2 bases and J dropped 2; count of bases not matched to a gene: 3. The germline V gene has CDR1 MNHEY and CDR2 SVGAGI. The CDR3 here is CASSYVRGAYEQYF. The CDR3 DNA follows: TGTGCCAGCAGTTACGTCCGGGGGGCCTACGAGCAGTACTTC.

The chain recombines TRBV5-1 with TRBJ2-5, with 9 bases lining up with TRBD1. After removal of 2 bases from V and 5 bases from J, the junction contained 10 bases not matched to a gene. Germline CDR1 is SGHRS and CDR2 is YFSETQ. This CDR3 contains 16 residues. CDR3 residues: CASSFSGQGDLETQYF. CDR3 sequence (DNA): TGCGCCAGCAGCTTCTCGGGACAGGGTGATTTGGAGACCCAGTACTTC.

This chain joins TRBV11-2 and TRBJ1-5; D might be TRBD1 (5 bases). Germline CDR1 reads SGHAT; CDR2 reads FQNNGV. The CDR3 has 12 amino acids. V was trimmed by 6 bases and J by 13 bases, leaving 16 bases between them. The CDR3: CASSHTGGYQHF. CDR3 DNA sequence: TGTGCCAGCAGTCACACGGGGGGATATCAGCATTTT.

This clone was counted only a few times. The chain has TRBV11-2 and TRBJ1-3; D is undetermined. The germline gives CDR1 SGHAT, CDR2 FQNNGV. The CDR3 has 14 residues. The ends were cut back, 0 bases at V and 4 bases at J, with 7 bases in the middle. CDR3 in DNA: TGTGCCAGCAGCTTAGAACCGGGAGGAAACACCATATATTTT. Translation: CASSLEPGGNTIYF. Using reference TRBV11-2 and TRBJ1-3 for the parts outside the CDR3, the full variable domain is EAGVAQSPRYKIIEKRQSVAFWCNPISGHATLYWYQQILGQGPKLLIQFQNNGVVDDSQLPKDRFSAERLKGVDSTLKIQPAKLEDSAVYLCASSLEPGGNTIYFGEGSWLTVV.